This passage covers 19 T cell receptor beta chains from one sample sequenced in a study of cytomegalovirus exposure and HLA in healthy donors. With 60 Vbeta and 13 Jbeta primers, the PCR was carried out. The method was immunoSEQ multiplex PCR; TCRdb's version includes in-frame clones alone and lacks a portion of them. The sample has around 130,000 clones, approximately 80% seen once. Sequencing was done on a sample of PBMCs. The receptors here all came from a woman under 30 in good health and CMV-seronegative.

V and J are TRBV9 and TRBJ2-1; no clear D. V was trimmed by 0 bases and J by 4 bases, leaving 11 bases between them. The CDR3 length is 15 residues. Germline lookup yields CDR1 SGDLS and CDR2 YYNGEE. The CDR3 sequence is CASSVGATKYNEQFF. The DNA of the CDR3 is TGTGCCAGCAGCGTAGGAGCGACCAAATACAATGAGCAGTTCTTC.

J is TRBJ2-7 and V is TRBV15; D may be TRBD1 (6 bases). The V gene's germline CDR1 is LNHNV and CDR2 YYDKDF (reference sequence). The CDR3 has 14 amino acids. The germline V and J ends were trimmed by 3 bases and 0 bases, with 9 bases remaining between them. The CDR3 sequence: CATSRGDNSYEQYF. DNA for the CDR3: TGTGCCACCAGCAGGGGGGACAACTCCTACGAGCAGTACTTC.

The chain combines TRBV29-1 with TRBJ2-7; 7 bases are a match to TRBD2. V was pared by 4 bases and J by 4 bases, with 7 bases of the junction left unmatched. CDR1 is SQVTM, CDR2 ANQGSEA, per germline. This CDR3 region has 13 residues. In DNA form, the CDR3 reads TGCAGCGTTGTGGCTAGCGGTTCTTACGAGCAGTACTTC. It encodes CSVVASGSYEQYF.

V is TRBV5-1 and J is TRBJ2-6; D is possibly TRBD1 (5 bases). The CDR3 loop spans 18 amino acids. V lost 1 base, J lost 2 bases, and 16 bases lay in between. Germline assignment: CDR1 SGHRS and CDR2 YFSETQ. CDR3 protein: CASSLNLHQGAGANVLTF. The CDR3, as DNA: TGCGCCAGCAGCTTGAATCTCCATCAAGGGGCTGGGGCCAACGTCCTGACTTTC.

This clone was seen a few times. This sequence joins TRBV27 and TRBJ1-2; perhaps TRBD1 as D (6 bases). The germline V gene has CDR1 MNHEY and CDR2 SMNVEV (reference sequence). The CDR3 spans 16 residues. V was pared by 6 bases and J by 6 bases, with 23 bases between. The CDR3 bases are TGTGCCAGCAGGCGACCCGGGACAATGAACAGAAATGGCTACACCTTC. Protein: CASRRPGTMNRNGYTF.

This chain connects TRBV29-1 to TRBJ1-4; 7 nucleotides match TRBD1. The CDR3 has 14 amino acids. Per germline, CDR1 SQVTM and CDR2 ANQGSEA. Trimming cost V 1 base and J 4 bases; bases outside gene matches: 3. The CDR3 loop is CSVEGQGGNEKLFF. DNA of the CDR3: TGCAGCGTTGAAGGACAGGGTGGTAATGAAAAACTGTTTTTT.

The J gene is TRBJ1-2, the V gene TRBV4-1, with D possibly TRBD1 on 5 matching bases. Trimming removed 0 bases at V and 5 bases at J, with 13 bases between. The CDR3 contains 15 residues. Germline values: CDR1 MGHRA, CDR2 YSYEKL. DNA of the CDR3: TGCGCCAGCAGCCAAGATGTGTGGGAGGGGTATGGCTACACCTTC. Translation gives CASSQDVWEGYGYTF.

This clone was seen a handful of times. CDR3 in DNA: TGTGCCAGCAGTCGACACAGGGAGGGGCTGTTTTTT. This gives the protein CASSRHREGLFF. The chain has TRBV6-5 and TRBJ2-2; possible D gene TRBD2, 7 bases. The V end lost 5 bases, the J end lost 13 bases, and 14 bases lay between the germline ends. The CDR3 has 12 residues. CDR1 and CDR2 from the germline V gene are MNHEY and SVGAGI.

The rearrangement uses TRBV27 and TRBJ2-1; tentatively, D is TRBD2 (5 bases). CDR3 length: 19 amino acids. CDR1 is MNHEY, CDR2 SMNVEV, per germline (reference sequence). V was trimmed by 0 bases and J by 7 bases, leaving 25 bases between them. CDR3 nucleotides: TGTGCCAGCAGTTTATCGTTAAAATTCGCGGGCCAACAACTTAATGAGCAGTTCTTC. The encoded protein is CASSLSLKFAGQQLNEQFF.

The CDR3 nucleotides read TGTGCCAGCAGCCTAGGTATCGGACAGTTTAGCTCCTACGAGCAGTACTTC. Its translation: CASSLGIGQFSSYEQYF. J is TRBJ2-7 and V is TRBV7-9; possibly TRBD1 for D (6 bases). Germline V gives CDR1 SEHNR, CDR2 FQNEAQ (reference sequence). The CDR3 runs to 17 residues. Trimming left V 5 bases short and J 0 bases short, with 20 bases between. Filled out from reference TRBV7-9 and TRBJ2-7, the complete variable domain reads DTGVSQNPRHKITKRGQNVTFRCDPISEHNRLYWYRQTLGQGPEFLTYFQNEAQLEKSRLLSDRFSAERPKGSFSTLEIQRTEQGDSAMYLCASSLGIGQFSSYEQYFGPGTRLTVT.

The CDR3 loop reads CASSGGPGVQPQHF. CDR3 nucleotides: TGCGCCAGCAGCGGGGGTCCGGGGGTTCAGCCCCAGCATTTT. The chain carries TRBV5-1 and TRBJ1-5, with D perhaps TRBD1 (5 bases). CDR3 length equals 14 residues. Trimming shortened V by 4 bases and J by 6 bases, and 14 bases separated the two germline ends. Germline loops: CDR1 SGHRS, CDR2 YFSETQ.

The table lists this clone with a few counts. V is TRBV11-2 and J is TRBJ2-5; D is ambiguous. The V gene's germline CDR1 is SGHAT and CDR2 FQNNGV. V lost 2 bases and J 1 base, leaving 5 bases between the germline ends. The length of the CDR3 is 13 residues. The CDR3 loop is CASSLRVQETQYF. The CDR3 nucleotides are TGTGCCAGCAGCTTACGTGTCCAAGAGACCCAGTACTTC.

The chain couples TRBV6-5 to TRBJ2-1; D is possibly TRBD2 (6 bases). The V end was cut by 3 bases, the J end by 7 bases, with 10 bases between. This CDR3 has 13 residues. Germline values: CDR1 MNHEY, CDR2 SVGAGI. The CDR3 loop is CASSYGRGNEQFF. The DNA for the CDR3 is TGTGCCAGCAGTTATGGGCGGGGAAATGAGCAGTTCTTC.

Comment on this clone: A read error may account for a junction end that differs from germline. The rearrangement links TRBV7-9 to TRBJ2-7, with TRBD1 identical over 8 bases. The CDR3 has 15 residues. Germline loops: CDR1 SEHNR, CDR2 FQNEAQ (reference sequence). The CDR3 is CSSSMGTGPRGEQYF. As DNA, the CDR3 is TGTTCCAGCAGCATGGGGACAGGTCCAAGGGGAGAGCAGTACTTC. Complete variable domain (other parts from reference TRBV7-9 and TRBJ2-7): DTGVSQNPRHKITKRGQNVTFRCDPISEHNRLYWYRQTLGQGPEFLTYFQNEAQLEKSRLLSDRFSAERPKGSFSTLEIQRTEQGDSAMYLCSSSMGTGPRGEQYFGPGTRLTVT.

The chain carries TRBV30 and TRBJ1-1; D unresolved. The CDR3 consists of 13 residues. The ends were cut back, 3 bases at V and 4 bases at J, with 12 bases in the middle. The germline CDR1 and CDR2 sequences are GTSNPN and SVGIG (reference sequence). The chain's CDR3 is CAWRLAGGTEAFF. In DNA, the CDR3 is TGTGCCTGGAGGCTGGCGGGAGGCACTGAAGCTTTCTTT.

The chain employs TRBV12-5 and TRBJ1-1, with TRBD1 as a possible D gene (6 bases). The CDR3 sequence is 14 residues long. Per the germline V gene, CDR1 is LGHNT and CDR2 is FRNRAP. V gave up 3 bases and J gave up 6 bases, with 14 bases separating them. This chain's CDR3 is CASGFYQGISEAFF. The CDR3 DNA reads TGTGCTAGTGGTTTTTATCAGGGGATATCTGAAGCTTTCTTT. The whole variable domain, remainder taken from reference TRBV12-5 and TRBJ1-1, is DARVTQTPRHKVTEMGQEVTMRCQPILGHNTVFWYRQTMMQGLELLAYFRNRAPLDDSGMPKDRFSAEMPDATLATLKIQPSEPRDSAVYFCASGFYQGISEAFFGQGTRLTVV.

CDR3 in amino acids: CATAGGGDEQFF. The CDR3 bases are TGTGCCACCGCGGGGGGAGGGGATGAGCAGTTCTTC. The genes are TRBV5-4 and TRBJ2-1; TRBD2 matches at 8 bases. Per the germline V gene, CDR1 is SGHNT and CDR2 is YYREEE (reference sequence). The J segment lost 8 bases and the V segment lost 9 bases, leaving 7 bases of the junction unmatched. There are 12 residues in the CDR3.

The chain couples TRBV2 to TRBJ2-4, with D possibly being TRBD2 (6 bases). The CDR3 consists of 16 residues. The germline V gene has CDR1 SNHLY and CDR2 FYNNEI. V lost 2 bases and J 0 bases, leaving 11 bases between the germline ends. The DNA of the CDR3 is TGTGCCAGCAGTGAACTGGCGGGGATAGCCAAAAACATTCAGTACTTC. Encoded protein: CASSELAGIAKNIQYF.

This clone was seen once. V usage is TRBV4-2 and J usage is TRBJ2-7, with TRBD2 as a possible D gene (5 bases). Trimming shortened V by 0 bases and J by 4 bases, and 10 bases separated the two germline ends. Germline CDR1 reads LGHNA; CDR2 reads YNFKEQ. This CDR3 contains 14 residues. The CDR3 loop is CASSQDMGDYEQYF. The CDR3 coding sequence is TGTGCCAGCAGCCAAGATATGGGAGATTACGAGCAGTACTTC.